One T cell receptor (beta chain) is described in this entry. The data were taken from a study of CD8 T cells in Susac syndrome. RNA, at roughly 0.45 to 1 ug, was reverse transcribed with random hexamers. In TCRdb, the immunoSEQ multiplex PCR reads were re-called with MiXCR into one record per CDR3 protein. The sample shows approximately 53,000 distinct CDR3 sequences, 93% of them seen only once. The CDR3 is made up of 14 amino acids. The germline CDR1 and CDR2 sequences are LNHNV and YYDKDF (reference sequence). Trimming removed 0 bases at V and 4 bases at J, with 7 bases between. This chain connects TRBV15 to TRBJ1-3; the D is unclear. What was sequenced was CD8+ T cells from PBMCs. This receptor was taken from a human donor with multiple sclerosis. CDR3 sequence reads: CATSRDSRGNTIYF. In DNA, the CDR3 is TGTGCCACCAGCAGAGATAGCAGGGGAAACACCATATATTTT.